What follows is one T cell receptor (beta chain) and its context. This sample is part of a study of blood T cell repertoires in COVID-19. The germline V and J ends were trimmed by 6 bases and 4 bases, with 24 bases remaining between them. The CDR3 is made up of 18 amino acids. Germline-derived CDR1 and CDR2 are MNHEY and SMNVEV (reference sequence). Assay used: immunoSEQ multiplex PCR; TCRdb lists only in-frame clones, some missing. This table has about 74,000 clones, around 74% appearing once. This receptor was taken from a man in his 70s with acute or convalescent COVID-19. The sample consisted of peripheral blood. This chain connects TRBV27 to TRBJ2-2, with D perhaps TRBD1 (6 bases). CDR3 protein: CASSPLLTGLRGTGELFF. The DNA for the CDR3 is TGTGCCAGCAGCCCCCTCCTTACAGGGTTGCGTGGCACCGGGGAGCTGTTTTTT.